One and the same sample provided the 10 T cell receptor beta chains below, sequenced in a study of blood T cell repertoires in COVID-19. The method was immunoSEQ multiplex PCR; TCRdb's version includes in-frame clones alone and lacks a portion of them. The sample consists of about 250,000 clones, approximately 91% of them appearing once. Source material: peripheral blood. The receptors derive from a woman aged 40 to 55 who had recovered from COVID-19.

V gene TRBV28 combines with J gene TRBJ2-2, with D unclear. The CDR3 extends over 16 amino acids. The germline V and J ends were trimmed by 3 bases and 0 bases, with 11 bases remaining between them. Germline loops: CDR1 MDHEN, CDR2 SYDVKM. CDR3 sequence reads: CASSFSYYANTGELFF. The DNA for the CDR3 is TGTGCCAGCAGTTTTAGCTACTACGCGAACACCGGGGAGCTGTTTTTT.

The gene calls are TRBV5-1 and TRBJ1-1; 7 positions agree with TRBD1. V gave up 3 bases and J gave up 0 bases; unmatched junction bases: 11. Germline-derived CDR1 and CDR2 are SGHRS and YFSETQ. CDR3 length: 17 amino acids. The CDR3 nucleotides read TGCGCCAGCAGCTCCCCGGGGGGGGACAGCATGAACACTGAAGCTTTCTTT. It specifies CASSSPGGDSMNTEAFF.

This chain joins TRBV21-1 and TRBJ2-3; TRBD2, the table's D call, was not compared with the DNA. TRBV21-1 is tagged as a pseudogene. The CDR3 consists of 16 residues. CDR3 nucleotide sequence: TGTGCCAGCAGCAAAGTGACGGGAGGGCCGGCAGATACGCAGTATTTT. It specifies CASSKVTGGPADTQYF.

V is TRBV12-3 or TRBV12-4 and J is TRBJ2-7, with 7 nucleotides matching TRBD1. The CDR3 covers 13 residues. V trimming: 10 bases; J trimming: 3 bases; junction bases outside the gene matches: 9. CDR3 in DNA: TGTGCCACATCGACAGGGAATTTCTACGAGCAGTACTTC. It codes for CATSTGNFYEQYF.

V usage is TRBV6-5 and J usage is TRBJ1-5; 8 bases fit TRBD1. Germline-derived CDR1 and CDR2 are MNHEY and SVGAGI. This CDR3 contains 15 residues. V was pared by 6 bases and J by 5 bases, with 9 bases of the junction left unmatched. For the CDR3, the DNA is TGTGCCAGCAGCCCGACAGGGGATTATTATCAGCCCCAGCATTTT. It codes for CASSPTGDYYQPQHF.

This rearrangement joins TRBV14 to TRBJ2-1; 10 positions agree with TRBD2. This CDR3 has 15 amino acids. V was pared by 4 bases and J by 8 bases, with 8 bases of the junction left unmatched. Germline V gives CDR1 SGHDN, CDR2 FVKESK. The CDR3 region is CASSPGTSVVDEQFF. The CDR3 bases are TGTGCCAGCAGCCCCGGGACTAGCGTAGTCGATGAGCAGTTCTTC.

The J gene is TRBJ1-1, the V gene TRBV7-2; 8 positions agree with TRBD1. This CDR3 spans 14 amino acids. J lost 4 bases, V lost 4 bases, and 5 bases had no gene match. CDR1 SGHTA and CDR2 FQGNSA come from the germline V gene. CDR3 in DNA: TGTGCCAGCAGCTCAGGACAGGGTAGCACTGAAGCTTTCTTT. Translated, it gives CASSSGQGSTEAFF.

The gene calls are TRBV4-1 and TRBJ2-7; unclear D gene. Trimming took off 0 bases at V and 6 bases at J, with 9 bases between the two ends. Germline assignment: CDR1 MGHRA and CDR2 YSYEKL. The CDR3 loop spans 13 amino acids. CDR3 loop: CASSQEPASEQYF. The CDR3 region has the DNA TGCGCCAGCAGCCAAGAGCCCGCTAGCGAGCAGTACTTC.

The gene calls are TRBV28 and TRBJ2-2, with D possibly matching TRBD1 (6 bases). CDR3 length: 15 amino acids. The germline V gene has CDR1 MDHEN and CDR2 SYDVKM. V lost 11 bases to trimming and J lost 1 base, with 17 bases between them. The CDR3 is CASNPQGWNTGELFF. CDR3 bases: TGTGCCTCGAACCCCCAGGGGTGGAACACCGGGGAGCTGTTTTTT.

CDR3 sequence reads: CASSLAEGGYEQFF. CDR3 nucleotides: TGCGCCAGCAGCTTGGCAGAGGGCGGATATGAGCAGTTCTTC. The rearrangement joins TRBV5-1 to TRBJ2-1, with D maybe TRBD2 (5 bases). CDR1 is SGHRS and CDR2 is YFSETQ in the germline V gene. The length of the CDR3 is 14 residues. Trimming shortened V by 0 bases and J by 8 bases, and 12 bases separated the two germline ends.